These 3 T cell receptor beta chains share one sample of origin, sequenced in a study of T cell changes during pregnancy in multiple sclerosis. Profiling relied on immunoSEQ multiplex PCR, and the TCRdb table lists in-frame clones only, not all of them. The sample gives around 40,000 clones, 75% to 90% of which show up once; approximately 1.1% is in the top ten. This sample comprised CD4+ T cells from peripheral blood mononuclear cells, obtained in the first trimester of pregnancy. Source of these receptors: a female donor with multiple sclerosis, enrolled in a pregnancy study.

The chain links TRBV6-5 to TRBJ1-1; D ambiguous. The V and J ends lost 0 bases and 0 bases respectively, with 11 bases between them. From germline, CDR1 is MNHEY and CDR2 SVGAGI. The CDR3 extends over 16 amino acids. The CDR3 coding sequence is TGTGCCAGCAGTTACTCGAGTGCAGGAATGAACACTGAAGCTTTCTTT. Protein: CASSYSSAGMNTEAFF.

This clone was counted once. The chain employs TRBV19 and TRBJ2-2; D is unresolved. Germline-derived CDR1 and CDR2 are LNHDA and SQIVND (reference sequence). Trimming removed 2 bases at V and 3 bases at J, with 22 bases between. The CDR3 loop spans 19 amino acids. In DNA, the CDR3 is TGTGCCAGTAGTATATGGCCTCCCAATTACTCCCGGGACACCGGGGAGCTGTTTTTT. This gives the protein CASSIWPPNYSRDTGELFF.

The gene calls are TRBV6-4 and TRBJ1-6; 8 nucleotides line up with TRBD1. Germline loops: CDR1 MRHNA, CDR2 SNTAGT. The CDR3 length is 15 residues. V lost 3 bases to trimming and J lost 14 bases; unmatched junction nucleotides: 12. The DNA of the CDR3 is TGTGCCAGCAGTGAGAGGTCGGACAGGGTCTCTTCCCTCCACTTT. Its protein product is CASSERSDRVSSLHF.